This T cell receptor (beta chain) derives from a study of post-analysis software for immune sequencing data. Whole-study results and caveats: Five TRBV segments were more frequent in patients than controls; TRBV5-6, TRBV5-1 and TRBV20-1 belonged to this group.

The CDR3 is 17 residues long. Trimming cost V 0 bases and J 0 bases; bases outside gene matches: 4. Germline values: CDR1 SGHRS, CDR2 YFSETQ. Unique molecular identifiers had been added to the TCR beta cDNA libraries. TCRdb analysed the PCR reads with MiXCR anew, one entry per CDR3 protein. The data hold about 680,000 distinct CDR3 sequences, with 55% to 60% observed a single time. Of note for this clonotype: Its antigen is currently unknown.

The chain joins TRBV5-1 to TRBJ2-3; 10 nucleotides align to TRBD2. The sequenced sample was blood. This receptor was taken from a girl under 10 years old with multiple sclerosis. As DNA, the CDR3 is TGCGCCAGCAGCTTGGGAGGGACTAGCGTGAGCACAGATACGCAGTATTTT. As protein: CASSLGGTSVSTDTQYF.